These 8 T cell receptor beta chains were sequenced from one sample in a study of blood T cell repertoires in COVID-19. Profiling relied on immunoSEQ multiplex PCR, and the TCRdb table lists in-frame clones only, not all of them. The data contain hundreds of thousands of clones, approximately 86% of them seen just once; the ten biggest clones take up approximately 1.7%. Material: PBMCs or T cells enriched from blood (not recorded which). These receptors originate from a woman aged 45-65 years who had recovered from COVID-19.

This chain joins TRBV19 and TRBJ1-5; D unclear. Germline V CDR1 and CDR2: LNHDA, SQIVND (reference sequence). The CDR3 loop spans 16 amino acids. Trimming shortened V by 2 bases and J by 0 bases, and 11 bases separated the two germline ends. CDR3 protein: CASSITLGGSNQPQHF. The CDR3 DNA reads as TGTGCCAGTAGTATAACTTTGGGAGGTAGCAATCAGCCCCAGCATTTT.

This chain links TRBV24-1 with TRBJ2-7; TRBD2 is a possible D gene (6 bases). CDR1 and CDR2 from the germline V gene are KGHDR and SFDVKD. CDR3 size: 17 residues. V lost 0 bases to trimming and J lost 8 bases, with 22 bases between them. CDR3 nucleotide sequence: TGTGCCACCAGTGATTTGGGCGGTCCGGGACTGGCTGGGCAGCAGTACTTC. Amino acids: CATSDLGGPGLAGQQYF.

The chain has TRBV28 and TRBJ1-5; 11 bases fit TRBD1. The trim removed 6 bases at V and 4 bases at J, leaving 14 bases unmatched. CDR1 is MDHEN and CDR2 is SYDVKM in the germline V gene. This CDR3 has 18 amino acids. The CDR3: CASRKSGTGGGMNQPQHF. As DNA, the CDR3 is TGTGCCAGCAGAAAATCCGGGACAGGGGGTGGTATGAATCAGCCCCAGCATTTT.

CDR3 DNA: TGTGCCAGCCAACAGGTTTATTCAGTGAATCAGCCCCAGCATTTT. This encodes CASQQVYSVNQPQHF. The V gene is TRBV19, the J gene TRBJ1-5, with D possibly TRBD1 on 5 matching bases. The CDR3 covers 15 residues. Trimming removed 9 bases at V and 4 bases at J, with 19 bases between. Per the germline V gene, CDR1 is LNHDA and CDR2 is SQIVND (reference sequence).

This chain joins TRBV15 and TRBJ1-2, with D uncertain. This CDR3 region has 13 residues. The germline CDR1 and CDR2 sequences are LNHNV and YYDKDF (reference sequence). Trimming stripped 8 bases from V and 3 bases from J, with 13 bases between. CDR3 in amino acids: CATRVSGYYGYTF. For the CDR3, the DNA is TGTGCCACCCGAGTCAGCGGATACTATGGCTACACCTTC.

V gene TRBV21-1 combines with J gene TRBJ2-3; the table's D call TRBD2 went unverified against the DNA. TRBV21-1 is a documented pseudogene. The CDR3 totals 16 residues. The CDR3 nucleotides read TGTGCCAGCAGCAAAGGACCAGCGGGAGCGACAGATACGCAGTATTTT. Translating gives CASSKGPAGATDTQYF.

This clone was picked up one time. The chain has TRBV6-2 or TRBV6-3 and TRBJ2-2, with D possibly TRBD1 on 6 matching bases. The germline V gene has CDR1 MNHEY and CDR2 SVGEGT. V lost 3 bases to trimming and J lost 4 bases, with 12 bases between them. CDR3 size: 15 residues. The DNA for the CDR3 is TGTGCCAGCAGTTATCCAGGGGCGACCACCGGGGAGCTGTTTTTT. It is translated as CASSYPGATTGELFF.

This clone was observed a few times. The CDR3 DNA reads as TGCGCCACGAGGGGGAAGGAGGAGCAGCCCCAGCATTTT. Residues: CATRGKEEQPQHF. The chain employs TRBV5-1 and TRBJ1-5; a possible D gene is TRBD1 (6 bases). Germline V gene sequence: CDR1 SGHRS, CDR2 YFSETQ. V dropped 9 bases and J dropped 7 bases, with 17 bases sitting between them. The CDR3 covers 13 residues.